The clone carrying this TCR beta chain was counted only a few times. What it binds is unknown. These data belong to a study of PD-1 blockade in mismatch repair-deficient tumors. Study-wide background: All were previously treated, progressing patients with over 9 mismatch repair-deficient cancer types.

V gave up 7 bases and J gave up 4 bases; unmatched junction bases: 6. Germline CDR1 MNHNS, CDR2 SASEGT. This CDR3 is built from 14 residues. Only in-frame clones appear in the TCRdb table, and some are missing; sequencing was by immunoSEQ multiplex PCR. This table has roughly 32,000 clones, approximately 80% appearing once. TCRs were sequenced from three patients responding to pembrolizumab. General observations from the study: Tumor-resident clones, often undetectable pretreatment in blood, expanded then contracted after pembrolizumab.

The clonotype was recovered from an adult with mismatch repair-deficient cancer. The J gene is TRBJ2-1, the V gene TRBV6-1; TRBD1 matches at 8 bases. The source material was PBMCs, sampled less than 7 weeks after starting pembrolizumab. CDR3 loop: CASTSRQGYNEQFF. Written as DNA, the CDR3 is TGTGCCAGCACCTCTAGACAGGGGTACAATGAGCAGTTCTTC.